This T cell receptor (beta chain) was sequenced during a study of blood T cell repertoires in COVID-19. Study details: Researchers got acute and convalescent COVID-19 samples from the United States, Italy and Spain.

This CDR3 has 16 residues. J gave up 4 bases and V 2 bases, and 7 bases lay outside the gene matches. CDR1 is MNHNS, CDR2 SASEGT, per germline. TCRdb's table, derived via immunoSEQ multiplex PCR, lists solely in-frame clones and lacks some. The sample shows roughly 23,000 clones, 91% of them seen only once. The receptor comes from a woman in her seventies with active COVID-19. Input material: peripheral blood. The chain employs TRBV6-1 and TRBJ2-1; 8 positions agree with TRBD2. The CDR3 is CASSEFGRGAYNEQFF. DNA for the CDR3: TGTGCCAGCAGTGAATTCGGGCGGGGGGCTTACAATGAGCAGTTCTTC.